These 3 T cell receptor beta chains share one sample of origin, sequenced in a study of patients and donors after allogeneic stem cell transplantation. TCRdb reanalysed the RT-PCR reads using MiXCR and keeps one entry per CDR3 protein. The repertoire holds 900,000 to 1,000,000 distinct CDR3 sequences, with 18% as singletons. Sample: blood, either unsorted or a sorted T cell fraction (not recorded which). The origin of the receptors is a human donor who was either an allogeneic HSCT recipient or a stem cell or donor lymphocyte infusion donor (not recorded which). It is not recorded whose cells these are; they may come from a transplant donor.

This clonotype was observed a handful of times. The V and J genes are TRBV5-1 and TRBJ2-3, with a weak D call TRBD1 (6 bases). Germline loops: CDR1 SGHRS, CDR2 YFSETQ. This CDR3 comprises 14 residues. V lost 0 bases, J lost 4 bases, and 9 bases lay in between. The CDR3 reads CASSLVEGADTQYF. The CDR3 bases are TGCGCCAGCAGCTTGGTAGAGGGGGCAGATACGCAGTATTTT.

The J gene is TRBJ1-5, the V gene TRBV6-1; 8 bases match TRBD1. This CDR3 has 14 residues. V dropped 6 bases and J dropped 6; count of bases not matched to a gene: 7. Germline CDR1 and CDR2: MNHNS and SASEGT. The CDR3: CASSRTGGPQPQHF. The CDR3 DNA reads TGTGCCAGCAGCCGTACAGGGGGGCCTCAGCCCCAGCATTTT.

This chain connects TRBV5-5 to TRBJ1-5, with 8 bases identical to TRBD1. The junction had 11 bases not matched to a gene; V was cut back by 7 bases and J by 5 bases. CDR3 size: 15 residues. CDR1 and CDR2 (germline): SGHKS, YYEKEE (reference sequence). The CDR3 coding sequence is TGTGCCAGCGGATTAACCGGGACAGGCTATCAGCCCCAGCATTTT. This sequence encodes CASGLTGTGYQPQHF.